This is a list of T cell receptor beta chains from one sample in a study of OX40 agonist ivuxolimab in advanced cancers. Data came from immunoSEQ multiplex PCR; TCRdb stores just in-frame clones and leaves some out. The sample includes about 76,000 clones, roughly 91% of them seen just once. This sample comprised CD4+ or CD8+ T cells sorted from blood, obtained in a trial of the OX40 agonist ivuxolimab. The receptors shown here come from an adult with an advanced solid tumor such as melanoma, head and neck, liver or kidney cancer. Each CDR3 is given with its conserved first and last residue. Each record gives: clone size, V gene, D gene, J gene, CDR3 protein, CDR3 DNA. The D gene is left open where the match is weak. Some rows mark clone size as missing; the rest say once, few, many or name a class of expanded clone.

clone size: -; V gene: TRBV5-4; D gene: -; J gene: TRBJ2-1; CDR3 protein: CASSPVGGFGNEQFF; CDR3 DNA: TGTGCCAGCAGCCCGGTGGGGGGTTTTGGAAATGAGCAGTTCTTC
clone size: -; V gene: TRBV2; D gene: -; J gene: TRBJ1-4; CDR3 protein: CASSERNLEKLFF; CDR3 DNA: TGTGCCAGCAGTGAAAGGAATTTAGAAAAACTGTTTTTT
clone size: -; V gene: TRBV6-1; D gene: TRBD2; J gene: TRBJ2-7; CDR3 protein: CASIRGEGSSYEQYF; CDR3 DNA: TGTGCCAGCATTAGAGGGGAGGGAAGCTCCTACGAGCAGTACTTC
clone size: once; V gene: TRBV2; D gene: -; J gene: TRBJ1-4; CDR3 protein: CASSEYRVATNEKLFF; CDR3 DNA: TGTGCCAGCAGTGAATACAGAGTTGCAACTAATGAAAAACTGTTTTTT
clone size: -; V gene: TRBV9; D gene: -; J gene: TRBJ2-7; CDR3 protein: CASSVSGQSYEQYF; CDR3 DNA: TGTGCCAGCAGCGTAAGCGGGCAGTCCTACGAGCAGTACTTC
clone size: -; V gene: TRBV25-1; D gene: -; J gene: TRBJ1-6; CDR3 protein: CASGALAGGASYNSPLHF; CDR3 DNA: TGTGCCAGCGGAGCCCTTGCGGGGGGCGCATCCTATAATTCACCCCTCCACTTT
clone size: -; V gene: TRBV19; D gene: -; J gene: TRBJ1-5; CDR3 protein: CASTASDNLRSNQPQHF; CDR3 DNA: TGTGCCAGTACCGCTTCGGACAACCTCAGGAGCAATCAGCCCCAGCATTTT
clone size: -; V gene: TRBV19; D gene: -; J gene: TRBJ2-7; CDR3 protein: CASSMKVYYEQYF; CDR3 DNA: TGTGCCAGTAGTATGAAGGTTTACTACGAGCAGTACTTC
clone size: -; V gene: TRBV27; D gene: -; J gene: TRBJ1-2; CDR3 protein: CASSLSYGNYGYTF; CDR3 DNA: TGTGCCAGCAGTTTATCGTACGGGAACTATGGCTACACCTTC
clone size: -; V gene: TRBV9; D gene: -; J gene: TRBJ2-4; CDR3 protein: CASSVGAKNIQYF; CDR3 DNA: TGTGCCAGCAGCGTGGGAGCCAAAAACATTCAGTACTTC
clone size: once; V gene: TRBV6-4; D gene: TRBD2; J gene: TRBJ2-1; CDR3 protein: CASSPGLAGGEEQFF; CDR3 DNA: TGTGCCAGCAGCCCGGGACTAGCGGGAGGGGAAGAGCAGTTCTTC
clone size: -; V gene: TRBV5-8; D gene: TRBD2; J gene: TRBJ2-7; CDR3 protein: CASSLSGARYEQYF; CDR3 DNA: TGTGCCAGCAGCTTAAGCGGGGCGCGGTACGAGCAGTACTTC
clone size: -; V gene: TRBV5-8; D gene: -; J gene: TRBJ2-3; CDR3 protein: CASNWASSEVGSTDTQYF; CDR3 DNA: TGTGCCAGCAACTGGGCCTCATCGGAGGTCGGTAGCACAGATACGCAGTATTTT
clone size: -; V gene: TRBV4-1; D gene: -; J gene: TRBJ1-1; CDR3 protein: CASSQEKPGSGTEAFF; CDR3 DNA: TGCGCCAGCAGCCAAGAAAAGCCAGGGAGTGGCACTGAAGCTTTCTTT
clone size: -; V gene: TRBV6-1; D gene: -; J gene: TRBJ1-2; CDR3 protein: CASSGTASGYTF; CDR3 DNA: TGTGCCAGCAGTGGCACAGCCTCTGGCTACACCTTC
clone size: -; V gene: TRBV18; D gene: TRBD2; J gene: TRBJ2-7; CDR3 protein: CASSLTSGGTTREQYF; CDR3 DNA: TGTGCCAGCTCACTGACTAGCGGGGGTACTACGCGGGAGCAGTACTTC
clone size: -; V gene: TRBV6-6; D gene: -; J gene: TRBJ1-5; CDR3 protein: CASRTSTWSNQPQHF; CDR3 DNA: TGTGCCAGCAGAACATCGACTTGGAGCAATCAGCCCCAGCATTTT
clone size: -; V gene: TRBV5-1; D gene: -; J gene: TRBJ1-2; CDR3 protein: CASSWGDDPLTF; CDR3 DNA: TGCGCCAGCAGCTGGGGAGACGATCCTCTGACCTTC
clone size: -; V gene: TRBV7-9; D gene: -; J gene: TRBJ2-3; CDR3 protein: CASEGVPTYTQYF; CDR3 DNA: TGTGCCAGCGAGGGAGTTCCCACATATACGCAGTATTTT
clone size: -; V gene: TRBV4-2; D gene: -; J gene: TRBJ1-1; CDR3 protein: CASSQDAAEITWGARTEAFF; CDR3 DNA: TGTGCCAGCAGCCAAGATGCGGCGGAGATAACGTGGGGGGCGCGAACTGAAGCTTTCTTT
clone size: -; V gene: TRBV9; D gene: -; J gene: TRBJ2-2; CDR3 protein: CASSHWTDPSTGELFF; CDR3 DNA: TGTGCCAGCAGCCACTGGACGGACCCCAGCACCGGGGAGCTGTTTTTT
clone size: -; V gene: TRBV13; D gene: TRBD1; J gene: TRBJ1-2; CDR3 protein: CASSSTGGAGYGYTF; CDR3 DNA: TGTGCCAGCAGCAGTACAGGGGGCGCTGGCTATGGCTACACCTTC
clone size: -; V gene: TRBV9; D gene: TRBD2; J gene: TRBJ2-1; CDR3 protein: CASSVSGRDSFEQFF; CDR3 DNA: TGTGCCAGCAGCGTAAGCGGGAGGGATTCGTTTGAGCAGTTCTTC
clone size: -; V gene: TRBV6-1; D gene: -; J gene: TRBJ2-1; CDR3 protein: CASSDDDQTNEQFF; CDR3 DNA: TGTGCCAGCAGTGACGATGACCAGACCAATGAGCAGTTCTTC
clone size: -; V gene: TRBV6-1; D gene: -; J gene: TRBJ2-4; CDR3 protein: CASSENLGAAIQYF; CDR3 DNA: TGTGCCAGCAGTGAAAATCTAGGTGCCGCCATTCAGTACTTC
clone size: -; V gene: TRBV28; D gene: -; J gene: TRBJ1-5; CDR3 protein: CASSLGWGNQPQHF; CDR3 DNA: TGTGCCAGCAGCCTCGGTTGGGGCAATCAGCCCCAGCATTTT
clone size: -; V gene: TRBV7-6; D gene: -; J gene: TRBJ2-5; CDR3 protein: CASSLAWGSQETQYF; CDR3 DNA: TGTGCCAGCAGCTTAGCGTGGGGCAGTCAAGAGACCCAGTACTTC
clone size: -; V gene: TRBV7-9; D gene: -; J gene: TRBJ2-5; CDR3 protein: CASSLWEETQYF; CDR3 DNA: TGTGCCAGCAGCTTATGGGAGGAGACCCAGTACTTC
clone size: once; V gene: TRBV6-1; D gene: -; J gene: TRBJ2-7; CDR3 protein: CASSEGQKDEQYF; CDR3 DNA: TGTGCCAGCAGTGAAGGCCAGAAAGACGAGCAGTACTTC
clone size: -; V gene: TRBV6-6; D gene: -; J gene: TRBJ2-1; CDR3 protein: CASRRTAGGNEQFF; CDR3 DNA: TGTGCCAGCAGGCGAACGGCGGGTGGCAATGAGCAGTTCTTC
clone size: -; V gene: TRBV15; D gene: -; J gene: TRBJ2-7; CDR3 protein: CATSRDRSASEQYF; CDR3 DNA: TGTGCCACCAGCAGAGATCGCAGTGCTTCCGAGCAGTACTTC
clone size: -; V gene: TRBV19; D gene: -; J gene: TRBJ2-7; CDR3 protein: CASSISALGAYEQYF; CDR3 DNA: TGTGCCAGTAGTATTTCCGCACTAGGGGCCTACGAGCAGTACTTC
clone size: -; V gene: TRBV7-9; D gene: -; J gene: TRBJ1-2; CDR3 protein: CASSFAEFNYGYTF; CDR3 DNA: TGTGCCAGCAGCTTCGCGGAATTTAACTATGGCTACACCTTC
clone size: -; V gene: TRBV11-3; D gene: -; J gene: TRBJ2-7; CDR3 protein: CASSLKGLGFYEQYF; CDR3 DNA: TGTGCCAGCAGCTTAAAAGGACTCGGCTTCTACGAGCAGTACTTC
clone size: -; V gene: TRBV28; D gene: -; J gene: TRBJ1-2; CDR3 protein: CASSLTGSNYGYTF; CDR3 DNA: TGTGCCAGCAGTTTAACCGGCTCCAACTATGGCTACACCTTC
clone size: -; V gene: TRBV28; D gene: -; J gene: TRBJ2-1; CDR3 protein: CASTQRADEQFF; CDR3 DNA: TGTGCCAGCACCCAAAGAGCTGATGAGCAGTTCTTC
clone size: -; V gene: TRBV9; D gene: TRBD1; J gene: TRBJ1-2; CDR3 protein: CASSVNPGQLFDGYTF; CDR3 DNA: TGTGCCAGCAGCGTCAATCCGGGACAGCTTTTCGATGGCTACACCTTC
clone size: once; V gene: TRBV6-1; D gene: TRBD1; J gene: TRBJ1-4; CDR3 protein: CASSEARQGAGKLFF; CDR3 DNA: TGTGCCAGCAGTGAAGCAAGACAGGGGGCAGGAAAACTGTTTTTT
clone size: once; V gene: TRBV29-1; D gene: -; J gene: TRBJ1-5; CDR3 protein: CSVRDSNQPQHF; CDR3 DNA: TGCAGCGTTCGGGATAGCAATCAGCCCCAGCATTTT
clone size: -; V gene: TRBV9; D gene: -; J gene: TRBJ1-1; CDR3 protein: CASSVMSEDTEAFF; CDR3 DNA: TGTGCCAGCAGCGTAATGAGTGAGGACACTGAAGCTTTCTTT
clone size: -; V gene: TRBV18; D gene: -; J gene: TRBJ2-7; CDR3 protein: CAWGDTYEQYF; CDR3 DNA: TGTGCCTGGGGGGACACCTACGAGCAGTACTTC
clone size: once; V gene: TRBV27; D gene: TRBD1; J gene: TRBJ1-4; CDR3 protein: CASRPGQGLALTNEKLFF; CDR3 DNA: TGTGCCAGCAGGCCGGGACAGGGTCTTGCCCTAACTAATGAAAAACTGTTTTTT
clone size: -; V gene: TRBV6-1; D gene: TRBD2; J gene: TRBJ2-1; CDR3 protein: CASSGLAGVNEQFF; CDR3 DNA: TGTGCCAGCAGTGGACTAGCGGGAGTGAATGAGCAGTTCTTC
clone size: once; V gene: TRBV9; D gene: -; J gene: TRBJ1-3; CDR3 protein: CASSVAPSSSDTIYF; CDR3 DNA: TGTGCCAGCAGCGTAGCCCCCAGTTCTTCGGACACCATATATTTT
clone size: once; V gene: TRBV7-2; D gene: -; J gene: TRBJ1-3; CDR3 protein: CASSPDRYTIYF; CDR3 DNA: TGTGCCAGCAGCCCCGACAGGTACACCATATATTTT
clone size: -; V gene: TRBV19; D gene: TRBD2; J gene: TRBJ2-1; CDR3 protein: CASSVTSGFNEQFF; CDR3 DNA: TGTGCCAGTAGTGTTACTAGCGGGTTTAATGAGCAGTTCTTC
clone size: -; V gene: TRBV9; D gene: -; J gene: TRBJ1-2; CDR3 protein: CASSVAGLSGYTF; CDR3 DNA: TGTGCCAGCAGCGTAGCAGGCCTTAGTGGCTACACCTTC
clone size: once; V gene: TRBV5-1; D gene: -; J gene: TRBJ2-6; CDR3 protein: CASSLWGPGANVLTF; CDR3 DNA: TGCGCCAGCAGCTTGTGGGGGCCTGGGGCCAACGTCCTGACTTTC
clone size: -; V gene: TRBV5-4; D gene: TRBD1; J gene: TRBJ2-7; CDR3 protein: CASSSGTGSFEQYF; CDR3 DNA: TGTGCCAGCAGTTCCGGGACAGGGTCCTTCGAGCAGTACTTC
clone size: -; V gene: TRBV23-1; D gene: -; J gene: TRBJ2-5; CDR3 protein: CASRLYPHETQYF; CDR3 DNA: TGCGCCAGCAGACTTTATCCCCATGAGACCCAGTACTTC
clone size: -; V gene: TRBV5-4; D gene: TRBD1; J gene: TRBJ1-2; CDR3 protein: CASSLWRDSAYGYTF; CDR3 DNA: TGTGCCAGCAGCTTGTGGCGGGACAGTGCCTATGGCTACACCTTC
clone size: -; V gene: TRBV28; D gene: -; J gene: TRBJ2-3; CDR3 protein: CASSGKISPSTDTQYF; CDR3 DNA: TGTGCCAGCAGTGGAAAGATATCCCCTAGCACAGATACGCAGTATTTT
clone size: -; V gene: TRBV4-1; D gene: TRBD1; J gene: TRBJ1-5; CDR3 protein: CASSQVSGGGQPQHF; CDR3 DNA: TGCGCCAGCAGCCAAGTCTCAGGGGGCGGTCAGCCCCAGCATTTT
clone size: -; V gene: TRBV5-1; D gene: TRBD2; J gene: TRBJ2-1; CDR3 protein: CASSLSPGGVGEQFF; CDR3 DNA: TGCGCCAGCAGCTTGTCCCCGGGGGGAGTGGGTGAGCAGTTCTTC
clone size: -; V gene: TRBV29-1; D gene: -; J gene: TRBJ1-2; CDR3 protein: CSVEGTSNYGYTF; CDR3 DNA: TGCAGCGTTGAAGGGACATCTAACTATGGCTACACCTTC